Described below is a single TCR beta chain sequence and its context. These data come from a study of beta chain features in type 1 diabetes. Sequenced material consisted of expressed TCRB transcripts (all of the isolated RNA was reverse transcribed). Sequencing was performed with immunoSEQ multiplex PCR; in TCRdb, only in-frame clones are kept and a portion is missing. The sample has over 40,000 clones; 50% are singletons. Germline CDR1 MNHEY, CDR2 SMNVEV (reference sequence). With 0 bases removed from V and 3 bases from J, the gap between germline ends came to 15 bases. The CDR3 sequence is 16 residues long.

Sequencing was done on a sample of stem cell memory CD4+ T cells from blood. V is TRBV27 and J is TRBJ2-7, with D unclear. This receptor was taken from a woman aged 30 to 39 in good health. The CDR3 region is CASSLSILRSFYEQYF. CDR3 DNA: TGTGCCAGCAGTTTATCGATCCTCCGTAGTTTCTACGAGCAGTACTTC.